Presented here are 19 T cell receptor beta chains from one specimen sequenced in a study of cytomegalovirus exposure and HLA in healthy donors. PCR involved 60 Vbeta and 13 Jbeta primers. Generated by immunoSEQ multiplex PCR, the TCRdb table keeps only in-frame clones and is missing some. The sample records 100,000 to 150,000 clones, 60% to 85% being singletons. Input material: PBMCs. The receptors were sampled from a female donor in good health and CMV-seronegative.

DNA for the CDR3: TGTGCCAGCGCGCCAGACCGGGACAGGGCATACGAGCAGTACTTC. It codes for CASAPDRDRAYEQYF. This chain connects TRBV2 to TRBJ2-7; 9 bases match TRBD1. This CDR3 spans 15 amino acids. The J segment lost 4 bases and the V segment lost 8 bases, leaving 12 bases of the junction unmatched. The germline CDR1 and CDR2 sequences are SNHLY and FYNNEI.

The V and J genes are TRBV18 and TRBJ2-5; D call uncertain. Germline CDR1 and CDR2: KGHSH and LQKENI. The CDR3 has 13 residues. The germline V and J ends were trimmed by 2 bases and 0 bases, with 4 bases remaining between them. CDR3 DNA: TGTGCCAGCTCACCAGGCCACCAAGAGACCCAGTACTTC. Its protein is CASSPGHQETQYF.

The CDR3 DNA reads as TGTGCCAGCAGTTCAGGGAACACCGGGGAGCTGTTTTTT. Translating gives CASSSGNTGELFF. The V gene is TRBV2, the J gene TRBJ2-2; D unclear. Looked up from germline, CDR1 is SNHLY and CDR2 is FYNNEI. The CDR3 length is 13 residues. V gave up 5 bases and J gave up 1 base, with 5 bases separating them.

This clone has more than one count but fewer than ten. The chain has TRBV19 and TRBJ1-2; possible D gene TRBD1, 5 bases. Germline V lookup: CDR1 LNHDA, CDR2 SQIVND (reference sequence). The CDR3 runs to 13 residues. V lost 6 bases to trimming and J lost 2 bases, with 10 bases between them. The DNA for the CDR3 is TGTGCCAGTAGATCACAGGAGAACTATGGCTACACCTTC. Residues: CASRSQENYGYTF.

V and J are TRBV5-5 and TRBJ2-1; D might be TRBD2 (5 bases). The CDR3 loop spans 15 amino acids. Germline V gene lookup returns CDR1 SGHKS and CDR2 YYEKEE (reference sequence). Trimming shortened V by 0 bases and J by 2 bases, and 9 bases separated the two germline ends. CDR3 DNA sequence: TGTGCCAGCAGCTTGGCAGCGGTAACCTACAATGAGCAGTTCTTC. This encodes CASSLAAVTYNEQFF.

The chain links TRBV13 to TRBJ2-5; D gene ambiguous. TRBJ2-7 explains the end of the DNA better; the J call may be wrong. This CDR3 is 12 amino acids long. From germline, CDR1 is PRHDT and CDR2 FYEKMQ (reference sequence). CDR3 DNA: TGTGCCAGCAGCTTAAGTCCCTACGAGCAGTACTTC. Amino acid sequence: CASSLSPYEQYF.

The CDR3 loop is CASSIDRGPLGTQYF. The CDR3 coding sequence is TGTGCCAGTAGTATCGACAGGGGGCCCCTCGGGACGCAGTATTTT. This chain links TRBV19 with TRBJ2-3; 10 nucleotides line up with TRBD1. This CDR3 contains 15 residues. The junction had 9 bases not matched to a gene; V was cut back by 3 bases and J by 9 bases. Per the germline V gene, CDR1 is LNHDA and CDR2 is SQIVND (reference sequence).

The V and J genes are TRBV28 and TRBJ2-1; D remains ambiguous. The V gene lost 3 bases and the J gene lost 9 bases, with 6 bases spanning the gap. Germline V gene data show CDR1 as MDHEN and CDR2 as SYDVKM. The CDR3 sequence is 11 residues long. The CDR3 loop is CASSLVGEQFF. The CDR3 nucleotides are TGTGCCAGCAGTTTGGTCGGTGAGCAGTTCTTC. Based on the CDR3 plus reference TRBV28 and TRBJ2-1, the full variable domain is DVKVTQSSRYLVKRTGEKVFLECVQDMDHENMFWYRQDPGLGLRLIYFSYDVKMKEKGDIPEGYSVSREKKERFSLILESASTNQTSMYLCASSLVGEQFFGPGTRLTVL.

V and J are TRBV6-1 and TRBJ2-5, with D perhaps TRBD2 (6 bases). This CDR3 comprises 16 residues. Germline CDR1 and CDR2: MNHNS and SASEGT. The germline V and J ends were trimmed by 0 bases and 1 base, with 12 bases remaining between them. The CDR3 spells CASSEASRDFQETQYF. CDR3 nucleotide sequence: TGTGCCAGCAGTGAAGCATCTCGGGACTTCCAAGAGACCCAGTACTTC.

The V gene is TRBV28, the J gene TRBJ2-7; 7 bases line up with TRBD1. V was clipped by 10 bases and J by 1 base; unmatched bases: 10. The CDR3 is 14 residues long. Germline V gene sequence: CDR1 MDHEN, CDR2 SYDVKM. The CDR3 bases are TGTGCCATCGGACAGGCCGCAGGTTCCTACGAGCAGTACTTC. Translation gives CAIGQAAGSYEQYF.

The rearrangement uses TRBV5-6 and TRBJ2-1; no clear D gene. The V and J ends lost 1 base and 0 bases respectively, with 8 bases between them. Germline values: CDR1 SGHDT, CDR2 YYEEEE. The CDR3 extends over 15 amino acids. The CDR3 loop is CASSLYENSYNEQFF. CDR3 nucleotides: TGTGCCAGCAGCTTGTACGAGAACTCCTACAATGAGCAGTTCTTC.

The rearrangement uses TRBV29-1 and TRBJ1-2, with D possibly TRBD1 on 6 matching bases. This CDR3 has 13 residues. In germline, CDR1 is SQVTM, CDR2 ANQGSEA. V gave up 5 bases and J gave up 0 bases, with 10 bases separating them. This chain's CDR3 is CSVTGQSNYGYTF. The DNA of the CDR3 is TGCAGCGTTACAGGGCAATCTAACTATGGCTACACCTTC.

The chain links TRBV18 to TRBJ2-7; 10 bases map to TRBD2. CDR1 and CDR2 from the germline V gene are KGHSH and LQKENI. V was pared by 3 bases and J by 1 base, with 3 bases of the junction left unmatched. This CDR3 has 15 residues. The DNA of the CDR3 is TGTGCCAGCTCACCTGTACTAGCGGGATCCTACGAGCAGTACTTC. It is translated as CASSPVLAGSYEQYF.

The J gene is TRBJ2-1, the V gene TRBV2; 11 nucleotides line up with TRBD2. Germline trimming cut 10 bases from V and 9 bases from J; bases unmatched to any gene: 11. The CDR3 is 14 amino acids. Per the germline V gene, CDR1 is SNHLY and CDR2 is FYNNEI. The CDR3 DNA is TGTGCCACCTCCGGGCTAGCGGGAGGAAGTGAGCAGTTCTTC. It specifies CATSGLAGGSEQFF.

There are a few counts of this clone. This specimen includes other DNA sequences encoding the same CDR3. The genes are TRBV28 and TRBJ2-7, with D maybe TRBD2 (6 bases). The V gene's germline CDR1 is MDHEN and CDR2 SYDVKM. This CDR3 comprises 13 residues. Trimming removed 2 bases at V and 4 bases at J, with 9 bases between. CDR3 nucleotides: TGTGCCAGCAGTTTAGCGGGAAGGTACGAGCAGTACTTC. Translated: CASSLAGRYEQYF.

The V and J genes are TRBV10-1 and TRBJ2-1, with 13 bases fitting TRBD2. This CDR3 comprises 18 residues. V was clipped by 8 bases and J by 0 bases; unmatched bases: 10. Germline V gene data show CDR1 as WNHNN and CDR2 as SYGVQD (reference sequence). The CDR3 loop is CASGPGLAGRGSYNEQFF. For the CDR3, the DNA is TGCGCCAGCGGACCGGGACTAGCGGGACGAGGCTCCTACAATGAGCAGTTCTTC.

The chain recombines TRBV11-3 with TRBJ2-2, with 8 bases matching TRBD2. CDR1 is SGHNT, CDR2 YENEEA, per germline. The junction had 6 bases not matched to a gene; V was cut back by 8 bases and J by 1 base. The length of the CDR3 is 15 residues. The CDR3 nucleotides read TGTGCCAGCGCCGCGGGGGGTGGGAACACCGGGGAGCTGTTTTTT. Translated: CASAAGGGNTGELFF.

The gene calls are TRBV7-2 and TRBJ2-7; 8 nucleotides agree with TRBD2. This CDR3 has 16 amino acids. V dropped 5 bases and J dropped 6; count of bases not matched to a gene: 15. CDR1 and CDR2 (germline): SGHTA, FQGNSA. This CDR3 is CASSPSPSGSFGEQYF. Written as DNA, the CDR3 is TGTGCCAGCAGCCCTTCTCCGAGCGGGAGTTTCGGCGAGCAGTACTTC.

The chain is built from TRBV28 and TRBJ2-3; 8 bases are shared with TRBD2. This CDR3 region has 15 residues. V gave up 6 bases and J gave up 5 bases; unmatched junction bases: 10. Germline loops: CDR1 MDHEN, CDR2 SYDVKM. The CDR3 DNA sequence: TGTGCCAGCAGCCTTACCGGGGGGGGCCAAGATACGCAGTATTTT. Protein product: CASSLTGGGQDTQYF.